This T cell receptor beta chain was documented in a study of shared clonotypes between healthy human individuals. Cells designated naive CD8 were CD45RO-negative and were positively selected for CCR7, with terminally differentiated effector memory CD45RA+ cells excluded. Sequencing was performed with immunoSEQ multiplex PCR; in TCRdb, only in-frame clones are kept and a portion is missing. Here the sample spans some 2,000,000 clones, roughly 94% being singletons. Per germline, CDR1 MGHRA and CDR2 YSYEKL. The CDR3 is 14 residues long. Trimming cost V 0 bases and J 8 bases, with 11 bases left between them.

The material sequenced was naive CD8+ T cells sorted from blood. V is TRBV4-1 and J is TRBJ1-3; D is unclear. This TCR was recovered from a man younger than 35 in good health. CDR3 DNA: TGCGCCAGCAGCCAAGAACGTCCGGAGGACACCATATATTTT. Its translation is CASSQERPEDTIYF.